The 26 T cell receptor beta chains presented below share a single source sample, sequenced in a study of blood T cells in healthy people across ages. Primers used in a second PCR of roughly 6 to 11 cycles were a sample-barcoded 5' primer and a J-beta primer mix. TCRdb fed the 5' RACE reads into MiXCR, producing one record per CDR3 protein. The sample lists approximately 1,000,000 distinct CDR3 sequences; 45% were seen once. Sequenced material: blood. The source is a woman in her fifties or sixties in good health.

There are a few counts of this clonotype. The chain is built from TRBV9 and TRBJ2-3; D unclear. CDR1 SGDLS and CDR2 YYNGEE come from the germline V gene. CDR3 length: 12 residues. V lost 0 bases and J lost 5, with 4 bases in between. The CDR3 sequence: CASSVGEDTQYF. Here the CDR3 DNA reads TGTGCCAGCAGCGTAGGAGAAGATACGCAGTATTTT.

The rearrangement joins TRBV6-5 to TRBJ2-7, with D tentatively TRBD1 (5 bases). This CDR3 contains 13 residues. Germline V gene sequence: CDR1 MNHEY, CDR2 SVGAGI. Trimming left V 2 bases short and J 5 bases short, with 10 bases between. The chain's CDR3 is CASSYGATDEQYF. The CDR3 nucleotides read TGTGCCAGCAGTTACGGGGCCACGGACGAGCAGTACTTC.

The rearrangement uses TRBV9 and TRBJ2-1; 11 bases are shared with TRBD2. The ends lost 4 bases at V and 7 bases at J; junction bases unmatched: 7. The CDR3 sequence is 15 residues long. Germline V gene lookup returns CDR1 SGDLS and CDR2 YYNGEE. CDR3 amino acids: CASSWTGTSGNEQFF. The CDR3 DNA sequence: TGTGCCAGCAGCTGGACCGGGACTAGCGGTAATGAGCAGTTCTTC. Filled out from reference TRBV9 and TRBJ2-1, the complete variable domain reads DSGVTQTPKHLITATGQRVTLRCSPRSGDLSVYWYQQSLDQGLQFLIQYYNGEERAKGNILERFSAQQFPDLHSELNLSSLELGDSALYFCASSWTGTSGNEQFFGPGTRLTVL.

This chain uses TRBV27 with TRBJ2-7; 8 bases are shared with TRBD1. The CDR3 totals 14 residues. Germline lookup yields CDR1 MNHEY and CDR2 SMNVEV (reference sequence). V trimming: 6 bases; J trimming: 3 bases; junction bases outside the gene matches: 7. The CDR3 nucleotides read TGTGCCAGCAGGGGGGCAGGGGGCGTCTACGAGCAGTACTTC. Translated: CASRGAGGVYEQYF.

This clonotype appeared once. The chain links TRBV14 to TRBJ2-4; no definite D call. The J call may be in error: the DNA end matches TRBJ2-5 better. The CDR3 covers 16 residues. Germline CDR1 SGHDN, CDR2 FVKESK. CDR3 coding DNA: TGTGCCAGCAGACCCCGGAACACCGACCTTCAAGAGACCCAGTACTTC. Translation: CASRPRNTDLQETQYF.

A few counts support this clonotype. This chain links TRBV13 with TRBJ1-4, with D possibly TRBD1 on 5 matching bases. V shed 5 bases and J shed 8 bases, with 21 bases lying between them. The CDR3 totals 16 residues. Germline CDR1 is PRHDT and CDR2 is FYEKMQ (reference sequence). CDR3 sequence: CASSRWDRGSTEKLFF. In DNA, the CDR3 is TGTGCCAGCAGCAGATGGGACCGGGGGTCGACCGAAAAACTGTTTTTT.

This clonotype was seen more than once but under ten times. The chain combines TRBV20-1 with TRBJ1-1; D remains ambiguous. CDR1 and CDR2 from the germline V gene are DFQATT and SNEGSKA (reference sequence). The CDR3 extends over 12 amino acids. V lost 4 bases and J lost 5, with 11 bases in between. The DNA for the CDR3 is TGCAGTGCTACACAACTCAGAACTGAAGCTTTCTTT. The encoded protein is CSATQLRTEAFF.

The V gene is TRBV27, the J gene TRBJ1-5, with unresolved D. CDR1 and CDR2 from the germline V gene are MNHEY and SMNVEV (reference sequence). CDR3 length: 14 residues. Deletions cut 2 bases from V and 2 bases from J, with 7 bases between. The CDR3 loop reads CASSLLPGNQPQHF. In DNA form, the CDR3 reads TGTGCCAGCAGTTTACTCCCGGGCAATCAGCCCCAGCATTTT.

The genes are TRBV5-6 and TRBJ2-1, with 7 bases that match TRBD1. This CDR3 is 14 amino acids long. V lost 6 bases and J lost 4; bases outside the gene matches: 7. From germline, CDR1 is SGHDT and CDR2 YYEEEE. CDR3 sequence reads: CASTKPGGYNEQFF. The CDR3 region has the DNA TGTGCCAGCACCAAACCAGGGGGATACAATGAGCAGTTCTTC. Complete variable domain (other parts from reference TRBV5-6 and TRBJ2-1): DAGVTQSPTHLIKTRGQQVTLRCSPKSGHDTVSWYQQALGQGPQFIFQYYEEEERQRGNFPDRFSGHQFPNYSSELNVNALLLGDSALYLCASTKPGGYNEQFFGPGTRLTVL.

This clonotype occurred a few times. The rearrangement uses TRBV5-1 and TRBJ2-3; D is ambiguous. V was clipped by 1 base and J by 1 base, with 10 bases between them. Looked up from germline, CDR1 is SGHRS and CDR2 is YFSETQ. The CDR3 spans 15 residues. The CDR3 nucleotides read TGCGCCAGCAGCTTGCAAGTAGGTCGCACAGATACGCAGTATTTT. This codes for CASSLQVGRTDTQYF.

Many counts were recorded for this clonotype. The chain has TRBV20-1 and TRBJ2-5, with 9 bases lining up with TRBD2. The germline CDR1 and CDR2 sequences are DFQATT and SNEGSKA (reference sequence). There are 16 residues in the CDR3. V was clipped by 1 base and J by 2 bases; unmatched bases: 8. Written as DNA, the CDR3 is TGCAGTGCTAGAGGCTCAAGGGCGGGAGGGCAAGAGACCCAGTACTTC. It specifies CSARGSRAGGQETQYF.

The chain combines TRBV6-4 with TRBJ1-1, with D maybe TRBD1 (5 bases). The germline CDR1 and CDR2 sequences are MRHNA and SNTAGT. Deletions cut 2 bases from V and 10 bases from J, with 11 bases between. The CDR3 contains 12 residues. The CDR3 sequence: CASSDVQGRAFF. DNA of the CDR3: TGTGCCAGCAGTGACGTCCAGGGACGAGCTTTCTTT.

The rearrangement links TRBV4-2 to TRBJ2-6; D possibly matches TRBD1 or TRBD2 (6 bases each). CDR1 is LGHNA and CDR2 is YNFKEQ in the germline V gene. Trimming took 0 bases from V and 4 from J, leaving 25 bases between them. The CDR3 runs to 21 residues. CDR3 amino acids: CASSQDAELQGARGGANVLTF. In DNA, the CDR3 is TGTGCCAGCAGCCAAGATGCAGAACTACAGGGAGCTCGGGGGGGGGCCAACGTCCTGACTTTC.

This rearrangement joins TRBV6-1 to TRBJ2-4; maybe TRBD2 (6 bases). The J call may be incorrect, as the DNA end agrees better with TRBJ2-7. This CDR3 has 18 amino acids. The germline CDR1 and CDR2 sequences are MNHNS and SASEGT. The CDR3 spells CASSSGLAGTGLPYEQYF. The CDR3 region has the DNA TGTGCCAGCAGCTCTGGACTTGCCGGGACTGGCCTACCCTACGAGCAGTACTTC.

The gene calls are TRBV20-1 and TRBJ1-6, with D maybe TRBD1 (5 bases). Per germline, CDR1 DFQATT and CDR2 SNEGSKA (reference sequence). This CDR3 spans 16 amino acids. V lost 5 bases and J lost 7, with 21 bases in between. CDR3 region: CSALGGRRGGNSPLHF. Here the CDR3 DNA reads TGCAGTGCTCTAGGTGGACGGCGCGGGGGGAATTCACCCCTCCACTTT.

This clonotype showed up just a few times. The genes are TRBV9 and TRBJ2-3; TRBD2 matches 7 bases. From germline, CDR1 is SGDLS and CDR2 YYNGEE. With V trimmed by 6 bases and J by 2 bases, 12 bases remained unmatched. The CDR3 is 16 amino acids. CDR3 sequence (DNA): TGTGCCAGCACTGGACCTAGCGGCTCTTACACAGATACGCAGTATTTT. Its translation is CASTGPSGSYTDTQYF. The full variable domain, its missing parts supplied by reference TRBV9 and TRBJ2-3, is DSGVTQTPKHLITATGQRVTLRCSPRSGDLSVYWYQQSLDQGLQFLIQYYNGEERAKGNILERFSAQQFPDLHSELNLSSLELGDSALYFCASTGPSGSYTDTQYFGPGTRLTVL.

This clonotype is a singleton in its sample. V usage is TRBV6-1 and J usage is TRBJ2-4; 8 bases fit TRBD1. The end of the DNA aligns better with TRBJ2-7, so the J call may be wrong. The germline V gene encodes CDR1 MNHNS and CDR2 SASEGT. This CDR3 contains 15 residues. The CDR3 DNA reads as TGTGCCAGCAGTGACAGACAGGGGCCAGCCTACGAGCAGTACTTC. Amino acids: CASSDRQGPAYEQYF.

The chain uses TRBV6-1 and TRBJ2-3; 8 bases map to TRBD1. Germline trimming cut 1 base from V and 2 bases from J; bases unmatched to any gene: 11. Per the germline V gene, CDR1 is MNHNS and CDR2 is SASEGT. The CDR3 is 18 amino acids. The CDR3: CASSEEEGRQGYTDTQYF. The CDR3 DNA is TGTGCCAGCAGTGAAGAGGAGGGGCGACAGGGGTACACAGATACGCAGTATTTT.

This clonotype was counted a few times. CDR3 bases: TGTGCCAGCAGGGGGGACTTAAGCTCCTACGAGCAGTACTTC. Its translation is CASRGDLSSYEQYF. This rearrangement joins TRBV2 to TRBJ2-7, with a possible D match to TRBD2 (6 bases). There are 14 residues in the CDR3. Trimming removed 6 bases from V and 0 bases from J, with 12 bases in between. Germline V gene data show CDR1 as SNHLY and CDR2 as FYNNEI.

V and J are TRBV4-2 and TRBJ2-3, with D possibly called TRBD1 or TRBD2 (5 bases each). Looked up from germline, CDR1 is LGHNA and CDR2 is YNFKEQ. The CDR3 length is 17 residues. Between the trimmed V and J ends, which lost 3 bases and 1 base, there was a span of 17 bases. CDR3 in DNA: TGTGCCAGCAGCCAGACCTCCGCCGGGACCGGCACAGATACGCAGTATTTT. Its protein is CASSQTSAGTGTDTQYF.

The CDR3, as DNA: TGTGCCAGCAGTGAGGGACAGTACGATGGCTACACCTTC. As protein: CASSEGQYDGYTF. The gene calls are TRBV2 and TRBJ1-2, with 7 positions matching TRBD1. Germline V gene sequence: CDR1 SNHLY, CDR2 FYNNEI. The CDR3 consists of 13 residues. After removal of 3 bases from V and 6 bases from J, the junction contained 4 bases not matched to a gene. Full variable domain (outside the CDR3, taken from reference TRBV2 and TRBJ1-2): EPEVTQTPSHQVTQMGQEVILRCVPISNHLYFYWYRQILGQKVEFLVSFYNNEISEKSEIFDDQFSVERPDGSNFTLKIRSTKLEDSAMYFCASSEGQYDGYTFGSGTRLTVV.

The CDR3 is CASSETGPSQETQYF. The CDR3 DNA reads as TGTGCCAGCAGTGAAACAGGACCGAGCCAAGAGACCCAGTACTTC. V usage is TRBV6-1 and J usage is TRBJ2-5, with D perhaps matching TRBD1 (5 bases). Germline V gives CDR1 MNHNS, CDR2 SASEGT. V was cut by 2 bases and J by 1 base, with 11 bases left in between. The CDR3 length is 15 residues.

The chain combines TRBV7-2 with TRBJ1-4, with D unresolved. Germline loops: CDR1 SGHTA, CDR2 FQGNSA. V lost 5 bases and J 9 bases, leaving 4 bases between the germline ends. The CDR3 extends over 10 amino acids. CDR3 residues: CASSAQKLFF. CDR3 bases: TGTGCCAGCAGCGCTCAAAAACTGTTTTTT. The whole variable domain, filled in from reference TRBV7-2 and TRBJ1-4, reads GAGVSQSPSNKVTEKGKDVELRCDPISGHTALYWYRQSLGQGLEFLIYFQGNSAPDKSGLPSDRFSAERTGGSVSTLTIQRTQQEDSAVYLCASSAQKLFFGSGTQLSVL.

Remarks on this clonotype: The junction departs from germline at one end; a sequencing error may be responsible. V is TRBV5-1 and J is TRBJ1-1; TRBD1 agrees at 7 bases. Germline CDR1 and CDR2: SGHRS and YFSETQ. The CDR3 has 15 amino acids. The CDR3 DNA follows: TGCGCCAGCAGCGTAGACGGGACAGATAACACTGAAACTTTCTTT. Protein product: CASSVDGTDNTETFF.

This clonotype came up a few times. J is TRBJ2-7 and V is TRBV28; D is possibly TRBD1 (5 bases). Trimming removed 7 bases from V and 0 bases from J, with 16 bases in between. The CDR3 loop spans 15 amino acids. Germline-derived CDR1 and CDR2 are MDHEN and SYDVKM. DNA for the CDR3: TGTGCCAGCAATAACAGGCGAATATACTCCTACGAGCAGTACTTC. Encoded protein: CASNNRRIYSYEQYF.

This clonotype was observed a few times. The genes are TRBV6-1 and TRBJ2-5; no firm D call. Germline CDR1 reads MNHNS; CDR2 reads SASEGT. Trimming stripped 5 bases from V and 5 bases from J, with 18 bases between. This CDR3 has 15 amino acids. CDR3 nucleotide sequence: TGTGCCAGCAGTCGGACGGGTACTCTCGAGGAGACCCAGTACTTC. Amino acid sequence: CASSRTGTLEETQYF.